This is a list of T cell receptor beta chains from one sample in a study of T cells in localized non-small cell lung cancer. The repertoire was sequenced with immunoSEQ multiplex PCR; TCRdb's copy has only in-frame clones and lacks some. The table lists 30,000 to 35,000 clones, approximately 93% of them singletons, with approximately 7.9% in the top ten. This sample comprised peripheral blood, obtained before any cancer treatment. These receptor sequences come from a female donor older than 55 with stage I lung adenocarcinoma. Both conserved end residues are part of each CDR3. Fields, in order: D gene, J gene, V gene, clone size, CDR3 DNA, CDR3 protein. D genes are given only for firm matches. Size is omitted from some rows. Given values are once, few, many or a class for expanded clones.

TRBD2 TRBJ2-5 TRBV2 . TGTGCCAGTGTGAGGGCTAGCGGGAGCCAAGAGACCCAGTACTTC CASVRASGSQETQYF
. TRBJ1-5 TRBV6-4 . TGTGCCAGCAGTGACTCCCCGGCAGTAAGGATTAGCAATCAGCCCCAGCATTTT CASSDSPAVRISNQPQHF
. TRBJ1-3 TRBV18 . TGTGCCAGCTCACCTTTCGAGGGGCAATCTGGAAACACCATATATTTT CASSPFEGQSGNTIYF
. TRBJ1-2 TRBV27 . TGTGCCAGCAGTTTAGGGTTTGGGGGATATGGCTACACCTTC CASSLGFGGYGYTF
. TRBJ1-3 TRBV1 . TGCACCAGCAGCCAAGATAAAGGAAGCTCCGGAAACACCATATATTTT CTSSQDKGSSGNTIYF
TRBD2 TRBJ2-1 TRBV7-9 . TGTGCCAGCAGCTTGGGACTATTAACCTACAATGAGCAGTTCTTC CASSLGLLTYNEQFF
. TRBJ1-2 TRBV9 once TGTGCCAGCAGCGCTTCGACAGGATTAAACTATGGCTACACCTTC CASSASTGLNYGYTF
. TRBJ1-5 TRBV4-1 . TGCGCCAGCAGCCAAGGGGTTGCCTTCCAGCCCCAGCATTTT CASSQGVAFQPQHF
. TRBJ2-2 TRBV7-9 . TGTGCCAGCTCACCGGGACGGATGAACACCGGGGAGCTGTTTTTT CASSPGRMNTGELFF
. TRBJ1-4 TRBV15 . TGTGCCACCAGCTTTATGCCCGGTGAAAAACTGTTTTTT CATSFMPGEKLFF
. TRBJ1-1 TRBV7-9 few TGTGCCAGCAGCTTAGAATCCGACACTGAAGCTTTCTTT CASSLESDTEAFF
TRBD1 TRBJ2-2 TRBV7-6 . TGTGCCAGCAGCCCCGGGACAGATAACACCGGGGAGCTGTTTTTT CASSPGTDNTGELFF
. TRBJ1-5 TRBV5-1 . TGCGCCAGCAGCCGGGACGCTGGTAATCAGCCCCAGCATTTT CASSRDAGNQPQHF
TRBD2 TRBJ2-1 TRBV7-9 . TGTGCCAGCAGTTCTTATACTAGCGTAGGAACCCATGAGCAGTTCTTC CASSSYTSVGTHEQFF
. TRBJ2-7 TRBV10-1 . TGCGCCAGCAGTCAGGATTCCCTGGAGCAGTACTTC CASSQDSLEQYF
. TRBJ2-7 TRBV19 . TGTGCCAGTAGCCCAAGGACCGGTCGTACCTACGAGCAGTACTTC CASSPRTGRTYEQYF
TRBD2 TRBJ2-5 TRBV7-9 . TGTGCCAGCAGGACTAGCGGGAGGCATCAAGAGACCCAGTACTTC CASRTSGRHQETQYF
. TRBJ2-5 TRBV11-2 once TGTGCCAGCAGCTTAAGTTCGGTGGGGCAAGAGACCCAGTACTTC CASSLSSVGQETQYF
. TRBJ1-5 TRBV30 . TGTGCCTGGAGTGTACTACGTCAGCCCCAGCATTTT CAWSVLRQPQHF
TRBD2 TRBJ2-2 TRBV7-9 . TGTGCCAGCAGCAACCAACGGGGGGGAGACACCGGGGAGCTGTTTTTT CASSNQRGGDTGELFF
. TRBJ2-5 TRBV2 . TGTGCCATCCGGAGAGGACGCGAGACCCAGTACTTC CAIRRGRETQYF
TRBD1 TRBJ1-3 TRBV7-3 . TGTGCCAGCAGCGCAGGGGGCAGCTCTGGAAACACCATATATTTT CASSAGGSSGNTIYF
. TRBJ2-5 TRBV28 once TGTGCCAGCAGACTCGGACCGTTGTCGACCCAGTACTTC CASRLGPLSTQYF
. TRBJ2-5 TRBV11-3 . TGTGCCAGCAGCTTAGTGGGGTTTGAAGAGACCCAGTACTTC CASSLVGFEETQYF
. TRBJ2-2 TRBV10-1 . TGCGCCAGCGGGGGACAGAACACCGGGGAGCTGTTTTTT CASGGQNTGELFF
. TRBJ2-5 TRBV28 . TGTGCCAGCAGTTTGGAGAGGGTGAGGGGAGAGACCCAGTACTTC CASSLERVRGETQYF
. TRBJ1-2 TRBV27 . TGTGCCACCTTCGGCGTCGGGACCTTTAACTATGGCTACACCTTC CATFGVGTFNYGYTF
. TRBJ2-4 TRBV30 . TGTGCCTGGGGGGACGGAGCCAAAAACATTCAGTACTTC CAWGDGAKNIQYF
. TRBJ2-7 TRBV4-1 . TGCGCCAGCAGCGACGCGGTTTTTTACGAGCAGTACTTC CASSDAVFYEQYF
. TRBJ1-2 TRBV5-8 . TGTGCCAGCAGCTTGGGGTTCAGGAATAATGGCTACACCTTC CASSLGFRNNGYTF
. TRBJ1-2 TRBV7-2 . TGTGCCAGCAGCTTGTACAGCAACTATGGCTACACCTTC CASSLYSNYGYTF
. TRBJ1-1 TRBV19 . TGTGCCAGTAGTGAGTACAGGAACACTGAAGCTTTCTTT CASSEYRNTEAFF
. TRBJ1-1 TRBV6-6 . TGTGCCAGCAAAAGGGGGGATATTTCTTATACTACTGAAGCTTTCTTT CASKRGDISYTTEAFF
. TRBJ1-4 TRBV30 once TGTGCCTGTCCCCTGGGCAGGGGCGATGAAAAACTGTTTTTT CACPLGRGDEKLFF
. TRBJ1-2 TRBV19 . TGTGCCAGTAGCTCCGGGCCGCCTCTATATGGCTACACCTTC CASSSGPPLYGYTF
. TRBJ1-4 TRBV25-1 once TGTGCCAGCAGTGAATTCCGGACGGGGGTTGGTGAAAAACTGTTTTTT CASSEFRTGVGEKLFF
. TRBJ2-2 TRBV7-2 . TGTGCCAGCAGCTTCTTCGGGGAGCTGTTTTTT CASSFFGELFF
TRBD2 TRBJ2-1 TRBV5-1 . TGCGCCAGCAGCTTGGTAGGTAGCGGGAACTACAATGAGCAGTTCTTC CASSLVGSGNYNEQFF
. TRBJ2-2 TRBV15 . TGTGCCACCAGCAGTAAACAGGTTAACACCGGGGAGCTGTTTTTT CATSSKQVNTGELFF
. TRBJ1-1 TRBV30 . TGTGCCTGGAGTCCTATAGGCTTGGGTAAGGCTTTCTTT CAWSPIGLGKAFF
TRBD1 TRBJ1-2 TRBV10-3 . TGTGCCTCCCGCGACGGACAGGGAACCTATGGCTACACCTTC CASRDGQGTYGYTF
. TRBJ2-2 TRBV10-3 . TGTGCCATCAGGGAAGGGCAGAACACCGGGGAGCTGTTTTTT CAIREGQNTGELFF
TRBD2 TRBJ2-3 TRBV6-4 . TGTGCCAGCAGGAAAGCGGGGGGGAAAGATACGCAGTATTTT CASRKAGGKDTQYF